Presented here are 30 T cell receptor beta chains from one specimen sequenced in a study of cytomegalovirus exposure and HLA in healthy donors. Generated by immunoSEQ multiplex PCR, the TCRdb table keeps only in-frame clones and is missing some. The data contain 300,000 to 450,000 clones, 86% of them singletons. The sequencing input was PBMCs. These receptors were collected from a young woman in good health and CMV-seronegative.

The rearrangement joins TRBV5-5 to TRBJ1-2, with 9 bases fitting TRBD1. The CDR3 is made up of 15 amino acids. Losses at the gene ends were 2 bases for V and 5 bases for J; bases not matched to a gene: 7. Germline V gives CDR1 SGHKS, CDR2 YYEKEE (reference sequence). CDR3 protein: CASSFSDRGGYGYTF. The DNA of the CDR3 is TGTGCCAGCAGCTTCTCGGACAGGGGAGGGTATGGCTACACCTTC.

The chain recombines TRBV29-1 with TRBJ2-7, with TRBD1 matching over 7 bases. Germline values: CDR1 SQVTM, CDR2 ANQGSEA. The CDR3 runs 16 residues. Trimming removed 4 bases from V and 1 base from J; junction bases left unmatched: 13. The CDR3 loop is CSVALTGTAASYEQYF. DNA of the CDR3: TGCAGCGTTGCCTTGACCGGGACAGCAGCATCCTACGAGCAGTACTTC.

The chain combines TRBV9 with TRBJ2-7; the match to TRBD2 covers 11 bases. This CDR3 has 15 amino acids. The V gene end was trimmed by 3 bases and the J gene end by 6 bases; junction bases not matched to a gene: 8. The V gene's germline CDR1 is SGDLS and CDR2 YYNGEE. This chain's CDR3 is CASSGGLAVRGEQYF. The CDR3 nucleotides read TGTGCCAGCAGCGGGGGACTAGCGGTGCGGGGCGAGCAGTACTTC.

CDR3 protein: CASSYIAGGGNTGELFF. The CDR3 bases are TGTGCCAGCAGCTATATAGCGGGGGGCGGAAACACCGGGGAGCTGTTTTTT. The gene calls are TRBV11-1 and TRBJ2-2, with 10 bases identical to TRBD2. Trimming cost V 4 bases and J 2 bases; bases outside gene matches: 7. Germline V gene data show CDR1 as SGHAT and CDR2 as FQDESV (reference sequence). The CDR3 spans 17 residues. The variable domain in full, with the rest retrieved from reference TRBV11-1 and TRBJ2-2, is EAEVAQSPRYKITEKSQAVAFWCDPISGHATLYWYRQILGQGPELLVQFQDESVVDDSQLPKDRFSAERLKGVDSTLKIQPAELGDSAMYLCASSYIAGGGNTGELFFGEGSRLTVL.

The CDR3 nucleotides read TGCGCCAGCAGCCAAGCCTCGGACACTGAAGCTTTCTTT. It yields the protein CASSQASDTEAFF. V is TRBV4-1 and J is TRBJ1-1, with D uncertain. V lost 1 base and J 3 bases, leaving 6 bases between the germline ends. CDR1 and CDR2 from the germline V gene are MGHRA and YSYEKL. The CDR3 extends over 13 amino acids.

V and J are TRBV25-1 and TRBJ1-1; unclear D gene. Trimming left V 3 bases short and J 4 bases short, with 12 bases between. Per the germline V gene, CDR1 is MGHDK and CDR2 is SYGVNS. This CDR3 region has 14 residues. CDR3 DNA: TGTGCCAGCAGTGAGGTTAGGGAGAGCACTGAAGCTTTCTTT. This encodes CASSEVRESTEAFF.

The rearrangement links TRBV28 to TRBJ1-1; the D is unclear. Trimming removed 6 bases at V and 1 base at J, with 12 bases between. This CDR3 contains 14 residues. Germline lookup yields CDR1 MDHEN and CDR2 SYDVKM. CDR3 residues: CASSPPSRNTEAFF. The CDR3 nucleotides read TGTGCCAGCAGCCCCCCGTCTCGGAACACTGAAGCTTTCTTT.

The genes are TRBV7-8 and TRBJ2-3; D is uncertain. CDR1 and CDR2 from the germline V gene are SGHVS and FQNEAQ. The CDR3 loop spans 14 amino acids. V gave up 1 base and J gave up 2 bases, with 7 bases separating them. CDR3 coding DNA: TGTGCCAGCAGCTTAGTAACAACCACAGATACGCAGTATTTT. Translating it yields CASSLVTTTDTQYF.

The V and J genes are TRBV4-1 and TRBJ1-4, with 7 bases aligning to TRBD1. CDR1 and CDR2 (germline): MGHRA, YSYEKL. The CDR3 covers 15 residues. Germline trimming cut 0 bases from V and 8 bases from J; bases unmatched to any gene: 6. CDR3 protein: CASSQEGQEGEKLFF. In DNA, the CDR3 is TGCGCCAGCAGCCAAGAAGGACAGGAAGGCGAAAAACTGTTTTTT.

The rearrangement joins TRBV7-8 to TRBJ2-7, with 7 bases that match TRBD2. There are 15 residues in the CDR3. Per the germline V gene, CDR1 is SGHVS and CDR2 is FQNEAQ. J gave up 4 bases and V 2 bases, and 8 bases lay outside the gene matches. CDR3 in amino acids: CASSLPSGDPYEQYF. The CDR3 DNA follows: TGTGCCAGCAGCTTACCCAGCGGGGACCCATACGAGCAGTACTTC. Looking up the rest from reference TRBV7-8 and TRBJ2-7 gives the full variable domain: GAGVSQSPRYKVAKRGQDVALRCDPISGHVSLFWYQQALGQGPEFLTYFQNEAQLDKSGLPSDRFFAERPEGSVSTLKIQRTQQEDSAVYLCASSLPSGDPYEQYFGPGTRLTVT.

This chain joins TRBV10-3 and TRBJ1-2; possibly TRBD1 for D (5 bases). V gave up 1 base and J gave up 8 bases, with 20 bases separating them. Germline CDR1 is ENHRY and CDR2 is SYGVKD. The CDR3 runs to 16 residues. The CDR3 is CAISEWTGTHPKGYTF. CDR3 nucleotides: TGTGCCATCAGTGAGTGGACCGGGACTCACCCCAAGGGCTACACCTTC.

The chain is built from TRBV2 and TRBJ2-7; 10 bases agree with TRBD1. The ends lost 4 bases at V and 3 bases at J; junction bases unmatched: 6. The CDR3 runs to 15 residues. From germline, CDR1 is SNHLY and CDR2 FYNNEI. In DNA, the CDR3 is TGTGCCAGCAGTGTCTATGGGACAGGGGTCTACGAGCAGTACTTC. Translating gives CASSVYGTGVYEQYF.

Written as DNA, the CDR3 is TGTGCCAGCAGCGTAGGGCTAGCGGGGGCAGAGACCCAGTACTTC. It codes for CASSVGLAGAETQYF. This chain links TRBV9 with TRBJ2-5, with TRBD2 identical over 10 bases. Looked up from germline, CDR1 is SGDLS and CDR2 is YYNGEE. This CDR3 region has 15 residues. V shed 0 bases and J 4 bases; nucleotides not matched to a gene: 3.

V gene TRBV27 combines with J gene TRBJ2-3, with D hard to call. The V gene's germline CDR1 is MNHEY and CDR2 SMNVEV (reference sequence). V was clipped by 3 bases and J by 2 bases, with 12 bases between them. The CDR3 extends over 15 amino acids. CDR3 bases: TGTGCCAGCAGTTTGTCGAGAGCGCTCACAGATACGCAGTATTTT. Its protein product is CASSLSRALTDTQYF.

J is TRBJ1-1 and V is TRBV9, with no clear D. Trimming removed 3 bases from V and 6 bases from J, with 15 bases in between. In germline, CDR1 is SGDLS, CDR2 YYNGEE. The CDR3 is 14 amino acids. The CDR3 sequence: CASSARDLGAEAFF. The CDR3 nucleotides read TGTGCCAGCAGCGCCCGTGACCTCGGGGCTGAAGCTTTCTTT.

Only one count was recorded for this clone. This chain uses TRBV5-4 with TRBJ2-7; 9 bases align to TRBD1. The junction had 7 bases not matched to a gene; V was cut back by 4 bases and J by 5 bases. CDR3 length equals 14 residues. From germline, CDR1 is SGHNT and CDR2 YYREEE (reference sequence). The CDR3 sequence is CASSKPGQGHEQYF. Here the CDR3 DNA reads TGTGCCAGCAGCAAACCGGGACAGGGCCACGAGCAGTACTTC.

The chain combines TRBV2 with TRBJ1-2; D not certain. Trimming cost V 2 bases and J 2 bases, with 9 bases left between them. Germline assignment: CDR1 SNHLY and CDR2 FYNNEI. The CDR3 length is 14 residues. The CDR3 here is CASSERQWNYGYTF. CDR3 sequence (DNA): TGTGCCAGCAGTGAACGCCAGTGGAACTATGGCTACACCTTC.

The V call is TRBV6-1, the J call TRBJ1-1; D perhaps matches TRBD1 (6 bases). Deletions cut 8 bases from V and 1 base from J, with 14 bases between. There are 14 residues in the CDR3. CDR1 is MNHNS and CDR2 is SASEGT in the germline V gene. Here the CDR3 reads CASGIRTANTEAFF. CDR3 DNA: TGTGCCAGCGGAATCAGGACAGCGAACACTGAAGCTTTCTTT.

J is TRBJ2-7 and V is TRBV28; TRBD1 matches 10 bases. This CDR3 is built from 15 residues. Germline loops: CDR1 MDHEN, CDR2 SYDVKM. V gave up 2 bases and J gave up 6 bases; unmatched junction bases: 7. CDR3 residues: CASSLTGTGAGEQYF. CDR3 DNA: TGTGCCAGCAGTTTAACCGGGACAGGGGCGGGCGAGCAGTACTTC.

This sequence joins TRBV2 and TRBJ2-1; D gene uncertain. The CDR3 sequence is 16 residues long. CDR1 is SNHLY and CDR2 is FYNNEI in the germline V gene. The V end lost 3 bases, the J end lost 4 bases, and 16 bases lay between the germline ends. CDR3 sequence (DNA): TGTGCCAGCAGTGATAGTCGAGGAACGGGTTACAATGAGCAGTTCTTC. Translated, it gives CASSDSRGTGYNEQFF.

The genes are TRBV28 and TRBJ2-4; D may be TRBD1 (6 bases). The CDR3 has 14 residues. Looked up from germline, CDR1 is MDHEN and CDR2 is SYDVKM. V lost 6 bases and J 4 bases, leaving 13 bases between the germline ends. The CDR3 sequence: CASRRQVGKNIQYF. The DNA of the CDR3 is TGTGCCAGCAGAAGACAGGTGGGGAAAAACATTCAGTACTTC.

The chain employs TRBV9 and TRBJ1-2; D not resolved. Germline V CDR1 and CDR2: SGDLS, YYNGEE. V lost 0 bases to trimming and J lost 4 bases, with 13 bases between them. The length of the CDR3 is 15 residues. CDR3 loop: CASSVGGEDSYGYTF. CDR3 DNA: TGTGCCAGCAGCGTAGGGGGAGAGGACTCCTATGGCTACACCTTC.

The chain uses TRBV28 and TRBJ1-5; D may be TRBD1 (5 bases). Germline V gene lookup returns CDR1 MDHEN and CDR2 SYDVKM. Trimming stripped 5 bases from V and 5 bases from J, with 13 bases between. The CDR3 extends over 14 amino acids. The CDR3 sequence is CASSRGGVHQPQHF. CDR3 in DNA: TGTGCCAGCAGTAGGGGCGGAGTCCATCAGCCCCAGCATTTT. Drawing the rest from reference TRBV28 and TRBJ1-5, the complete variable domain is DVKVTQSSRYLVKRTGEKVFLECVQDMDHENMFWYRQDPGLGLRLIYFSYDVKMKEKGDIPEGYSVSREKKERFSLILESASTNQTSMYLCASSRGGVHQPQHFGDGTRLSIL.

This sequence joins TRBV30 and TRBJ1-2; 9 nucleotides match TRBD1. V lost 4 bases to trimming and J lost 4 bases; unmatched junction nucleotides: 13. Per germline, CDR1 GTSNPN and CDR2 SVGIG (reference sequence). The CDR3 contains 16 residues. CDR3 protein: CAWTKGGTGGVYGYTF. In DNA form, the CDR3 reads TGTGCCTGGACCAAAGGGGGTACAGGGGGCGTCTATGGCTACACCTTC.

This chain uses TRBV6-1 with TRBJ2-1, with 12 bases lining up with TRBD2. J was trimmed by 2 bases and V by 3 bases; bases with no gene match: 2. There are 16 residues in the CDR3. The germline V gene has CDR1 MNHNS and CDR2 SASEGT. CDR3 in DNA: TGTGCCAGCAGTGATCTAGCGGGAGGGCCCTACAATGAGCAGTTCTTC. Translation gives CASSDLAGGPYNEQFF.

The V gene is TRBV7-9, the J gene TRBJ1-2, with 9 bases aligning to TRBD1. Germline values: CDR1 SEHNR, CDR2 FQNEAQ (reference sequence). The ends lost 5 bases at V and 6 bases at J; junction bases unmatched: 1. The CDR3 totals 12 residues. The CDR3 DNA follows: TGTGCCAGCAGCCGGGACAGGGATGGCTACACCTTC. Protein sequence: CASSRDRDGYTF.

For the CDR3, the DNA is TGTGCCAGCAGCCGAAGCGGTCTGGGGGCCAACCAGCCCCAGCATTTT. Its protein is CASSRSGLGANQPQHF. This chain connects TRBV28 to TRBJ1-5, with TRBD1 as a possible D gene (6 bases). CDR1 MDHEN and CDR2 SYDVKM come from the germline V gene. V was clipped by 6 bases and J by 7 bases, with 22 bases between them. The CDR3 totals 16 residues. Variable domain in full (rest from reference TRBV28 and TRBJ1-5): DVKVTQSSRYLVKRTGEKVFLECVQDMDHENMFWYRQDPGLGLRLIYFSYDVKMKEKGDIPEGYSVSREKKERFSLILESASTNQTSMYLCASSRSGLGANQPQHFGDGTRLSIL.

The V and J genes are TRBV30 and TRBJ1-1; 10 nucleotides align to TRBD1. Trimming at V came to 8 bases and at J to 0 bases, leaving 15 bases not matched to a gene. Germline V gene data show CDR1 as GTSNPN and CDR2 as SVGIG (reference sequence). This CDR3 is built from 17 residues. The CDR3 nucleotides are TGTGCCGCACAGTCGGGACAGGGGATCGGGATGAACACTGAAGCTTTCTTT. This encodes CAAQSGQGIGMNTEAFF. Complete variable domain (other parts from reference TRBV30 and TRBJ1-1): SQTIHQWPATLVQPVGSPLSLECTVEGTSNPNLYWYRQAAGRGLQLLFYSVGIGQISSEVPQNLSASRPQDRQFILSSKKLLLSDSGFYLCAAQSGQGIGMNTEAFFGQGTRLTVV.

This chain links TRBV28 with TRBJ1-5; 7 positions agree with TRBD1. Looked up from germline, CDR1 is MDHEN and CDR2 is SYDVKM. V trimming: 5 bases; J trimming: 4 bases; junction bases outside the gene matches: 11. The CDR3 contains 16 residues. CDR3 coding DNA: TGTGCCAGCAGTAACTTGTGGACAGGAAAGAATCAGCCCCAGCATTTT. It codes for CASSNLWTGKNQPQHF.

The V and J genes are TRBV7-9 and TRBJ1-1, with a possible D match to TRBD1 (6 bases). The CDR3 spans 15 residues. Germline values: CDR1 SEHNR, CDR2 FQNEAQ (reference sequence). V was cut by 3 bases and J by 3 bases, with 14 bases left in between. CDR3 in amino acids: CASSFWTAGDTEAFF. The CDR3 coding sequence is TGTGCCAGCAGCTTCTGGACAGCTGGAGACACTGAAGCTTTCTTT.